This T cell receptor (beta chain) was recovered during a study of shared clonotypes between healthy human individuals. General study findings and limits: Sharing across four donors was highest in naive CD4 (around 5%) and lowest in memory CD8 (around 0.4%). A limitation of the genetic and exposure-history diversity represented arose from few donors.

Regarding this clone: Its specificity is unknown.

Germline V gives CDR1 KGHSH, CDR2 LQKENI. The V segment lost 5 bases and the J segment 5 bases; nucleotides outside the gene matches: 8. The CDR3 spans 14 residues. Generated by immunoSEQ multiplex PCR, the TCRdb table keeps only in-frame clones and is missing some. The sample carries 330,000 or so clones, 73% recorded once. The study drew its donors from healthy HIV-negative adults without recent acute infections or vaccinations. The specimen sequenced was memory CD4+ T cells sorted from blood. The subset: CD45RA-negative fraction. This clonotype was sampled from a young man in good health. V is TRBV18 and J is TRBJ2-7; 8 bases align to TRBD2. The chain's CDR3 is CASSLSGSNDEQYF. The CDR3 DNA reads as TGTGCCAGCTCATTAAGCGGGAGCAACGACGAGCAGTACTTC.